A single sample is the source of the 32 T cell receptor beta chains below, sequenced in a study of blood T cells in healthy people across ages (dated by TCRdb to the mid-2010s). Receptor libraries were prepared by 5' RACE. Sequencing instrument: Illumina HiSeq 2500. A second roughly 6 to 11 cycle PCR used a sample-barcoded 5' primer and a J-beta primer mix. The public reads were quality trimmed at Q25 with fastp and then assembled into clones with MiXCR by TCRdb, keeping productive beta chains. Rows merge per CDR3 protein into single entries with the most common DNA and genes. The table for this sample lists 380,000 or so distinct CDR3 sequences; roughly half of them were counted only once. The top ten clonotypes cover under 65% of the sample. The material sequenced was blood. Every receptor here comes from a man aged 60-69 years in good health.

The chain employs TRBV7-9 and TRBJ2-7; the D is unclear. Germline lookup yields CDR1 SEHNR and CDR2 FQNEAQ (reference sequence). The CDR3 has 14 residues. The V end was cut by 5 bases, the J end by 3 bases, with 14 bases between. CDR3 sequence: CASSDSGRHYEQYF. The CDR3 region has the DNA TGTGCCAGCAGCGATTCCGGGCGTCACTACGAGCAGTACTTC.

V usage is TRBV20-1 and J usage is TRBJ2-7; 7 bases align to TRBD2. The CDR3 is 15 amino acids. Germline CDR1 and CDR2: DFQATT and SNEGSKA (reference sequence). V shed 3 bases and J 0 bases; nucleotides not matched to a gene: 8. CDR3 sequence reads: CSARERGLSSYEQYF. CDR3 nucleotides: TGCAGTGCTAGGGAAAGGGGACTAAGCTCCTACGAGCAGTACTTC.

This clonotype has more than one count but fewer than ten. The V gene is TRBV4-1, the J gene TRBJ2-3; 11 bases are shared with TRBD1. The V gene end was trimmed by 4 bases and the J gene end by 10 bases; junction bases not matched to a gene: 1. This CDR3 is 12 amino acids long. The germline V gene encodes CDR1 MGHRA and CDR2 YSYEKL. Here the CDR3 DNA reads TGCGCCAGCAGCCGGGACAGGGGGTCGCAGTATTTT. Protein: CASSRDRGSQYF.

This sequence joins TRBV28 and TRBJ2-5; D may be TRBD1 (5 bases). Germline CDR1 MDHEN, CDR2 SYDVKM. V was cut by 4 bases and J by 4 bases, with 16 bases left in between. The CDR3 sequence is 15 residues long. CDR3 in amino acids: CASSSAGRVRETQYF. The CDR3 nucleotides read TGTGCCAGCAGTTCGGCCGGCAGGGTACGAGAGACCCAGTACTTC.

This clonotype has a handful of counts. The rearrangement joins TRBV6-6 to TRBJ2-7; D unresolved. V lost 4 bases and J lost 2, with 6 bases in between. Germline V gene sequence: CDR1 MNHNY, CDR2 SVGAGI (reference sequence). This CDR3 has 12 amino acids. The DNA for the CDR3 is TGTGCCAGCAGTTCCTTAGCCTACGAGCAGTACTTC. It is translated as CASSSLAYEQYF.

Of note for this clonotype: One end of the junction does not line up with germline, which may come from a read error. The chain has TRBV10-2 and TRBJ2-7; D is uncertain. The CDR3 is made up of 11 amino acids. Germline CDR1 WSHSY, CDR2 SAAADI. CDR3: CASSPTYEQYF. In DNA form, the CDR3 reads TGTGCCAGCAGTCCTACCTACGAGCAGTACTTC.

This chain connects TRBV11-2 to TRBJ2-5, with a weak D call TRBD2 (6 bases). The V gene's germline CDR1 is SGHAT and CDR2 FQNNGV. The CDR3 sequence is 16 residues long. V was trimmed by 2 bases and J by 7 bases, leaving 20 bases between them. CDR3 loop: CASSLSWGGVEGTQYF. The CDR3 DNA sequence: TGTGCCAGCAGCTTATCCTGGGGAGGCGTTGAGGGGACCCAGTACTTC.

V is TRBV29-1 and J is TRBJ2-1; 8 bases are shared with TRBD2. This CDR3 spans 14 amino acids. Germline V gene data show CDR1 as SQVTM and CDR2 as ANQGSEA. Trimming at V came to 4 bases and at J to 12 bases, leaving 14 bases not matched to a gene. DNA of the CDR3: TGCAGCGTTGTCCCCGGACTAGCCCCCTCTGGGCAGTTCTTC. Protein product: CSVVPGLAPSGQFF.

The chain carries TRBV27 and TRBJ2-7; perhaps TRBD2 as D (6 bases). Per the germline V gene, CDR1 is MNHEY and CDR2 is SMNVEV (reference sequence). V lost 6 bases to trimming and J lost 8 bases, with 17 bases between them. The CDR3 runs to 13 residues. The CDR3 here is CASSQENGLQQYF. The CDR3 nucleotides are TGTGCCAGCAGCCAGGAAAACGGACTACAGCAGTACTTC.

This clonotype was observed at least ten times. The rearrangement uses TRBV10-3 and TRBJ2-3; D perhaps matches TRBD2 (5 bases). The CDR3 has 12 amino acids. The V gene lost 7 bases and the J gene lost 4 bases, with 9 bases spanning the gap. The germline CDR1 and CDR2 sequences are ENHRY and SYGVKD. Here the CDR3 DNA reads TGTGCCATCACCGCGGGTGCAGATACGCAGTATTTT. Translating it yields CAITAGADTQYF.

V gene TRBV6-2 or TRBV6-3 combines with J gene TRBJ1-5; 7 positions agree with TRBD1. The CDR3 has 13 amino acids. V trimming: 8 bases; J trimming: 2 bases; junction bases outside the gene matches: 3. Germline CDR1 and CDR2: MNHEY and SVGEGT. The CDR3 spells CASGDRGNQPQHF. The CDR3 DNA sequence: TGTGCCAGCGGGGACAGAGGCAATCAGCCCCAGCATTTT.

This chain joins TRBV5-1 and TRBJ2-3, with a weak D call TRBD2 (7 bases). CDR3 length: 14 amino acids. Germline-derived CDR1 and CDR2 are SGHRS and YFSETQ. Trimming removed 7 bases at V and 0 bases at J, with 12 bases between. CDR3 sequence (DNA): TGCGCCAGCGCCGGCGGGGGCAGCACAGATACGCAGTATTTT. Its translation: CASAGGGSTDTQYF.

This clonotype came up a few times. V usage is TRBV9 and J usage is TRBJ2-1; TRBD2 is a possible D gene (5 bases). Germline loops: CDR1 SGDLS, CDR2 YYNGEE. This CDR3 spans 17 amino acids. V was trimmed by 4 bases and J by 0 bases, leaving 17 bases between them. The CDR3 loop reads CASSIDVGRSSYNEQFF. The CDR3, as DNA: TGTGCCAGCAGCATAGACGTTGGGAGATCCTCCTACAATGAGCAGTTCTTC.

This clonotype has just a few counts. The V gene is TRBV30, the J gene TRBJ1-1; the D is unclear. The V gene lost 8 bases and the J gene lost 4 bases, with 14 bases spanning the gap. The germline gives CDR1 GTSNPN, CDR2 SVGIG (reference sequence). This CDR3 region has 12 residues. The CDR3 region is CAGDLGVTEAFF. In DNA, the CDR3 is TGTGCCGGTGACCTTGGGGTCACTGAAGCTTTCTTT.

The chain uses TRBV6-6 and TRBJ1-1; D unresolved. Per germline, CDR1 MNHNY and CDR2 SVGAGI (reference sequence). The CDR3 loop spans 12 amino acids. V lost 2 bases and J 3 bases, leaving 4 bases between the germline ends. The CDR3, as DNA: TGTGCCAGCAGTTACGTGGACACTGAAGCTTTCTTT. Its translation is CASSYVDTEAFF.

The gene calls are TRBV7-2 and TRBJ2-1; D is uncertain. V lost 5 bases and J lost 7, with 0 bases in between. Germline V gives CDR1 SGHTA, CDR2 FQGNSA. This CDR3 has 9 residues. The CDR3 protein is CASSNEQFF. In DNA form, the CDR3 reads TGTGCCAGCAGCAATGAGCAGTTCTTC.

The chain recombines TRBV21-1 with TRBJ1-3; the table assigns TRBD1, which was not confirmed against the DNA. TRBV21-1 is deemed a pseudogene. The CDR3 has 17 residues. Here the CDR3 DNA reads TGTGCCAGCAGCGCGCACAGGGGGCCTTCCTCTGGAAACACCATATATTTT. As protein: CASSAHRGPSSGNTIYF.

The CDR3 coding sequence is TGTGCCAGTAAAACAGGACAGGCAGGCTCCTACGAGCAGTACTTC. Protein sequence: CASKTGQAGSYEQYF. This sequence joins TRBV7-8 and TRBJ2-7; TRBD1 matches at 7 bases. The CDR3 covers 15 residues. V was clipped by 9 bases and J by 0 bases; unmatched bases: 11. Germline V gene lookup returns CDR1 SGHVS and CDR2 FQNEAQ.

The chain combines TRBV12-3 or TRBV12-4 with TRBJ2-3; D gene uncertain. The CDR3 contains 13 residues. Trimming took off 5 bases at V and 5 bases at J, with 11 bases between the two ends. CDR3 nucleotide sequence: TGTGCCAGCAGTCCCTCTGGTTTAGATACGCAGTATTTT. This codes for CASSPSGLDTQYF.

This clonotype was observed at least ten times. J is TRBJ1-2 and V is TRBV29-1; D is unclear. Trimming shortened V by 2 bases and J by 4 bases, and 8 bases separated the two germline ends. The CDR3 extends over 12 amino acids. CDR1 SQVTM and CDR2 ANQGSEA come from the germline V gene. The CDR3 reads CSVELLSYGYTF. The DNA for the CDR3 is TGCAGCGTTGAACTCCTGTCCTATGGCTACACCTTC.

V is TRBV2 and J is TRBJ2-5; the D is unclear. V dropped 7 bases and J dropped 0 bases, with 6 bases sitting between them. CDR3 length equals 12 residues. Germline V gene sequence: CDR1 SNHLY, CDR2 FYNNEI. The CDR3 DNA reads as TGTGCCAGCACTCATGACCAAGAGACCCAGTACTTC. It is translated as CASTHDQETQYF.

This clonotype has a count of ten or more. The gene calls are TRBV27 and TRBJ2-3; D might be TRBD1 or TRBD2, each matching 5 bases. The CDR3 sequence is 16 residues long. Trimming cost V 3 bases and J 5 bases, with 18 bases left between them. CDR1 and CDR2 (germline): MNHEY, SMNVEV (reference sequence). The CDR3 sequence: CASSLGETKKRDTQYF. The CDR3 DNA sequence: TGTGCCAGCAGTTTGGGGGAGACCAAGAAACGAGATACGCAGTATTTT.

The V gene is TRBV6-1, the J gene TRBJ2-7; D is possibly TRBD2 (6 bases). The CDR3 extends over 12 amino acids. Germline lookup yields CDR1 MNHNS and CDR2 SASEGT. Trimming removed 6 bases at V and 3 bases at J, with 9 bases between. For the CDR3, the DNA is TGTGCCAGCAGGGTGGAGGGCTACGAGCAGTACTTC. Protein sequence: CASRVEGYEQYF.

The chain couples TRBV7-2 to TRBJ2-5; TRBD2 matches at 12 bases. This CDR3 is built from 15 residues. The ends lost 5 bases at V and 11 bases at J; junction bases unmatched: 12. Germline assignment: CDR1 SGHTA and CDR2 FQGNSA. CDR3 in DNA: TGTGCCAGCAGCAACTCCCCGCTAGCGGGAGGGGAGCAGTACTTC. As protein: CASSNSPLAGGEQYF.

This clonotype was found a few times. The chain has TRBV7-9 and TRBJ2-1; D not certain. This CDR3 contains 15 residues. Germline V gene sequence: CDR1 SEHNR, CDR2 FQNEAQ (reference sequence). V was pared by 6 bases and J by 0 bases, with 12 bases between. The CDR3 loop reads CASREGRSSYNEQFF. CDR3 nucleotide sequence: TGTGCCAGCAGGGAAGGACGAAGCTCCTACAATGAGCAGTTCTTC.

The chain recombines TRBV20-1 with TRBJ2-7; 11 nucleotides align to TRBD1. V trimming: 2 bases; J trimming: 0 bases; junction bases outside the gene matches: 3. Per the germline V gene, CDR1 is DFQATT and CDR2 is SNEGSKA (reference sequence). The CDR3 is 15 amino acids. In nucleotides, the CDR3 is TGCAGTGCTAGAAAGGGGACAGGGGGCTCCTACGAGCAGTACTTC. It specifies CSARKGTGGSYEQYF.

The chain recombines TRBV5-1 with TRBJ2-5; 14 nucleotides match TRBD2. The CDR3 covers 17 residues. Germline loops: CDR1 SGHRS, CDR2 YFSETQ. The J segment lost 2 bases and the V segment lost 3 bases, leaving 6 bases of the junction unmatched. For the CDR3, the DNA is TGCGCCAGCAGCTCAGCTGGACTAGCGGGGGGACAAGAGACCCAGTACTTC. This codes for CASSSAGLAGGQETQYF.

This clonotype was observed a handful of times. For the CDR3, the DNA is TGTGCCAGCACCCTTGGACAGTCCTACGAGCAGTACTTC. Encoded protein: CASTLGQSYEQYF. The rearrangement joins TRBV6-1 to TRBJ2-5; possible D gene TRBD1, 6 bases. Gene TRBJ2-7 matches the end of the DNA better, so the J call may be wrong. CDR1 is MNHNS and CDR2 is SASEGT in the germline V gene. The CDR3 sequence is 13 residues long.

In its sample, this clonotype was seen a few times. The chain joins TRBV20-1 to TRBJ2-1; no firm D call. Trimming stripped 3 bases from V and 4 bases from J, with 7 bases between. CDR1 is DFQATT, CDR2 SNEGSKA, per germline (reference sequence). The CDR3 runs to 12 residues. The CDR3, as DNA: TGCAGTGCTAGTTCCTTTTACAATGAGCAGTTCTTC. It is translated as CSASSFYNEQFF.

V and J are TRBV24-1 and TRBJ2-5, with 9 positions matching TRBD1. J lost 6 bases, V lost 3 bases, and 7 bases had no gene match. Germline V CDR1 and CDR2: KGHDR, SFDVKD. The CDR3 consists of 15 residues. The CDR3 DNA sequence: TGTGCCACCAGTGATCCACAGGGGGCCCTGAAGACCCAGTACTTC. Protein product: CATSDPQGALKTQYF.

As regards this clonotype: One end of the junction varies from germline; a read error may be responsible. The rearrangement links TRBV5-1 to TRBJ2-1; maybe TRBD1 (5 bases). The CDR3 spans 17 residues. CDR1 is SGHRS, CDR2 YFSETQ, per germline. CDR3 in amino acids: CTSSPRAEAMRSNEQFF. As DNA, the CDR3 is TGCACCAGCAGCCCCAGGGCGGAAGCCATGAGATCCAATGAGCAGTTCTTC.

This chain connects TRBV5-1 to TRBJ2-1, with 7 bases matching TRBD1. Judging by the DNA end, TRBJ2-7 fits better; the J call may be wrong. Per the germline V gene, CDR1 is SGHRS and CDR2 is YFSETQ. The CDR3 runs 15 residues. The CDR3: CASSLEGASYNEQYF. The DNA of the CDR3 is TGCGCCAGCAGCTTGGAGGGGGCGTCGTACAATGAGCAGTACTTC.